This T cell receptor (beta chain) was recorded in a study of T-cell memory formation after mild COVID-19. For the study at large: Clustering of TCRs was largely donor specific.

Sample barcodes and UMIs were carried by the TCR alpha and TCR beta cDNA libraries that 5'RACE generated with constant-segment primers. Each CDR3 protein gets one entry after TCRdb re-called the 5' RACE reads with MiXCR. The sample records fewer than 450,000 distinct CDR3 sequences, roughly 20% being singletons. This clonotype was recorded a few times. Its antigen is unknown. The J segment lost 7 bases and the V segment lost 4 bases, leaving 10 bases of the junction unmatched. This CDR3 region has 15 residues. CDR1 and CDR2 (germline): SGHRS, YFSETQ. General observations from the study: The main location of contracting CD4+ clones was CM and EM, and that of contracting CD8+ clones was EMRA.

Sequenced material: PBMCs or a T cell subset sorted from them (not recorded which). This sequence was found in an adult woman who had mild COVID-19 (a few samples of this study predate the infection). Cell type and time point are not known. J is TRBJ2-1 and V is TRBV5-1, with TRBD1 matching over 8 bases. In DNA form, the CDR3 reads TGCGCCAGCAGCCCAGACAGGGGAGTGATAAATGAGCAGTTCTTC. Protein: CASSPDRGVINEQFF.